The next 16 T cell receptor beta chains were all read from a single sample in a study of identical twins. TCRdb analysed the 5' RACE reads with MiXCR anew, one entry per CDR3 protein. The repertoire holds a few hundred thousand distinct CDR3 sequences, with roughly a tenth as singletons. The sequenced sample consisted of memory T cells sorted from blood. The receptors were gathered from a man aged 45-60 years in good health.

This clonotype was observed a few times. The V and J genes are TRBV7-9 and TRBJ1-1; 10 positions agree with TRBD1. Germline loops: CDR1 SEHNR, CDR2 FQNEAQ (reference sequence). This CDR3 has 14 residues. J was trimmed by 6 bases and V by 3 bases; bases with no gene match: 4. The CDR3 DNA follows: TGTGCCAGCAGCTTCGGACAGGGGGGCGCTGAAGCTTTCTTT. Protein: CASSFGQGGAEAFF.

This clonotype was observed at least ten times. The chain combines TRBV20-1 with TRBJ1-2; 9 positions match TRBD1. Unmatched junction bases numbered 10, after V lost 2 bases and J lost 6 bases. The length of the CDR3 is 15 residues. Looked up from germline, CDR1 is DFQATT and CDR2 is SNEGSKA (reference sequence). In DNA form, the CDR3 reads TGCAGTGCTAGACCGCAAACAGGGGGCTGGGATGGCTACACCTTC. This codes for CSARPQTGGWDGYTF.

At least ten counts were recorded for this clonotype. The rearrangement uses TRBV20-1 and TRBJ2-1; 15 positions agree with TRBD2. V lost 0 bases to trimming and J lost 7 bases; unmatched junction nucleotides: 4. CDR1 and CDR2 (germline): DFQATT, SNEGSKA (reference sequence). The CDR3 extends over 16 amino acids. This chain's CDR3 is CSARDPGTSGRNEQFF. In DNA, the CDR3 is TGCAGTGCTAGAGACCCCGGGACTAGCGGGAGGAATGAGCAGTTCTTC.

This clonotype was observed at least ten times. This chain links TRBV5-5 with TRBJ1-3; tentative D call: TRBD1 (5 bases). CDR3 size: 18 residues. V shed 0 bases and J shed 0 bases, with 16 bases lying between them. CDR1 and CDR2 from the germline V gene are SGHKS and YYEKEE (reference sequence). The chain's CDR3 is CASSLEVAGYGSGNTIYF. CDR3 sequence (DNA): TGTGCCAGCAGCTTGGAAGTCGCAGGGTATGGCTCTGGAAACACCATATATTTT.

In its sample, this clonotype was seen many times. The chain employs TRBV6-5 and TRBJ1-1; D gene uncertain. This CDR3 is 13 amino acids long. CDR1 MNHEY and CDR2 SVGAGI come from the germline V gene. The V end lost 0 bases, the J end lost 6 bases, and 8 bases lay between the germline ends. CDR3 region: CASSYSHTSEAFF. CDR3 bases: TGTGCCAGCAGTTACTCGCACACTTCTGAAGCTTTCTTT.

The CDR3 nucleotides are TGCAGTGCTAGAGGGGGACACCGGAACACTGAAGCTTTCTTT. Its translation is CSARGGHRNTEAFF. The chain links TRBV20-1 to TRBJ1-1; TRBD1 might be the D (6 bases). Germline V lookup: CDR1 DFQATT, CDR2 SNEGSKA (reference sequence). This CDR3 spans 14 amino acids. V lost 1 base to trimming and J lost 1 base, with 10 bases between them.

Ten or more counts support this clonotype. The chain has TRBV5-1 and TRBJ1-1, with 9 positions matching TRBD1. The CDR3 contains 14 residues. The V and J ends lost 2 bases and 3 bases, in that order; junction bases with no gene match: 2. CDR1 SGHRS and CDR2 YFSETQ come from the germline V gene. The CDR3 DNA reads TGCGCCAGCAGCTTCCGACAGGGGGACACTGAAGCTTTCTTT. It specifies CASSFRQGDTEAFF. Full variable domain (outside the CDR3, taken from reference TRBV5-1 and TRBJ1-1): KAGVTQTPRYLIKTRGQQVTLSCSPISGHRSVSWYQQTPGQGLQFLFEYFSETQRNKGNFPGRFSGRQFSNSRSEMNVSTLELGDSALYLCASSFRQGDTEAFFGQGTRLTVV.

The V and J genes are TRBV9 and TRBJ2-1; D is undetermined. Germline V gives CDR1 SGDLS, CDR2 YYNGEE. Trimming removed 3 bases at V and 9 bases at J, with 10 bases between. The CDR3 extends over 12 amino acids. The CDR3 protein is CASSGDWGEQFF. CDR3 sequence (DNA): TGTGCCAGCAGCGGAGACTGGGGTGAGCAGTTCTTC.

This clonotype came up many times. V usage is TRBV7-2 and J usage is TRBJ2-2; possible D gene TRBD1, 5 bases. The CDR3 has 15 amino acids. In germline, CDR1 is SGHTA, CDR2 FQGNSA. Trimming removed 0 bases from V and 3 bases from J, with 8 bases in between. CDR3 loop: CASSLARADTGELFF. CDR3 coding DNA: TGTGCCAGCAGCTTAGCCAGGGCTGACACCGGGGAGCTGTTTTTT.

This clonotype was counted ten times or more. CDR3 sequence (DNA): TGTGCCAGCAGCCGAGGGGGACAGCCTCTACTAGCGGGGGGGCCGCCCGATGAGCAGTTCTTC. It translates to CASSRGGQPLLAGGPPDEQFF. This sequence joins TRBV28 and TRBJ2-1; 13 bases map to TRBD2. Germline CDR1 is MDHEN and CDR2 is SYDVKM. The CDR3 contains 21 residues. J was trimmed by 8 bases and V by 6 bases; bases with no gene match: 25.

Ten or more counts support this clonotype. The chain employs TRBV7-2 and TRBJ2-7; 11 bases are shared with TRBD1. Losses at the gene ends were 4 bases for V and 4 bases for J; bases not matched to a gene: 6. Germline V gives CDR1 SGHTA, CDR2 FQGNSA. The CDR3 is made up of 15 amino acids. The CDR3 DNA reads as TGTGCCAGCAGCTCCGGGACAGGGGGATTTTACGAGCAGTACTTC. As protein: CASSSGTGGFYEQYF.

There are many counts of this clonotype. For the CDR3, the DNA is TGTGCCAGCAGTTTCCCCTCTAGCTTTCGCAATGAGCAGTTCTTC. This codes for CASSFPSSFRNEQFF. The gene calls are TRBV28 and TRBJ2-1, with a tentative D call TRBD2 (5 bases). Deletions cut 3 bases from V and 6 bases from J, with 15 bases between. This CDR3 region has 15 residues. Looked up from germline, CDR1 is MDHEN and CDR2 is SYDVKM.

This clonotype was seen at least ten times. The gene calls are TRBV7-2 and TRBJ2-7; 11 bases line up with TRBD1. The germline CDR1 and CDR2 sequences are SGHTA and FQGNSA. V lost 5 bases, J lost 5 bases, and 8 bases stayed unmatched. The CDR3 is made up of 15 amino acids. CDR3 amino acids: CASSGRTGGIDEQYF. CDR3 bases: TGTGCCAGCAGCGGGAGGACAGGGGGCATCGACGAGCAGTACTTC.

In this sample, this clonotype turned up once. This sequence joins TRBV10-2 and TRBJ2-3; unclear D gene. Germline lookup yields CDR1 WSHSY and CDR2 SAAADI. The CDR3 covers 13 residues. V was cut by 5 bases and J by 4 bases, with 10 bases left in between. This chain's CDR3 is CASSSGSPDTQYF. The CDR3 DNA reads as TGCGCCAGCAGTTCTGGGTCTCCAGATACGCAGTATTTT.

V usage is TRBV6-1 and J usage is TRBJ1-2, with D possibly being TRBD1 (6 bases). Germline-derived CDR1 and CDR2 are MNHNS and SASEGT. This CDR3 is built from 15 residues. V lost 4 bases to trimming and J lost 6 bases, with 18 bases between them. The CDR3, as DNA: TGTGCCAGCAGTGTCCTCGGGGGGACAAGTGATGGCTACACCTTC. It encodes CASSVLGGTSDGYTF.

This clonotype showed up many times. The chain uses TRBV4-3 and TRBJ1-6; D remains unclear. The V gene's germline CDR1 is LGHNA and CDR2 YSLEER. The CDR3 is 15 amino acids. The germline V and J ends were trimmed by 0 bases and 9 bases, with 12 bases remaining between them. The CDR3: CASSQDWAGGSPLHF. CDR3 in DNA: TGCGCCAGCAGCCAAGATTGGGCAGGAGGTTCACCCCTCCACTTT.